A single sample gave rise to the 15 T cell receptor beta chains below, sequenced in a study of response to subunit inactivated influenza vaccine. TCRdb re-analysed the RT-PCR reads in MiXCR, keeping a single row per CDR3 protein. Counted here are roughly 700,000 distinct CDR3 sequences, roughly 13% occurring once; the ten biggest clones make up roughly 6.4%. The sample in question was PBMCs from blood, obtained 14 days before vaccination. These receptor sequences come from a man aged 45-65 years who received an inactivated influenza vaccine.

The chain employs TRBV5-1 and TRBJ2-3; D is tentatively TRBD1 or TRBD2 (6 bases each). The length of the CDR3 is 15 residues. In germline, CDR1 is SGHRS, CDR2 YFSETQ. Trimming took off 0 bases at V and 8 bases at J, with 16 bases between the two ends. The CDR3 spells CASSLDPSGGGTQYF. The DNA of the CDR3 is TGCGCCAGCAGCTTGGATCCATCCGGAGGGGGTACGCAGTATTTT.

The rearrangement uses TRBV3-1 and TRBJ2-1; no firm D call. Germline values: CDR1 LGHDT, CDR2 YNNKEL (reference sequence). V dropped 0 bases and J dropped 4 bases, with 19 bases sitting between them. The CDR3 extends over 18 amino acids. The CDR3 loop is CASSQDLVLRSPYNEQFF. Written as DNA, the CDR3 is TGTGCCAGCAGCCAAGATCTTGTGTTGCGGTCCCCTTACAATGAGCAGTTCTTC.

This clonotype was seen only a few times. The V call is TRBV6-5, the J call TRBJ2-2; D perhaps matches TRBD2 (5 bases). This CDR3 region has 14 residues. Looked up from germline, CDR1 is MNHEY and CDR2 is SVGAGI. The V gene lost 2 bases and the J gene lost 4 bases, with 8 bases spanning the gap. CDR3: CASSYDYLTGELFF. The CDR3 DNA reads as TGTGCCAGCAGTTACGACTACCTCACCGGGGAGCTGTTTTTT.

The genes are TRBV5-1 and TRBJ2-1, with D perhaps assigned TRBD1 or TRBD2 (5 bases each). This CDR3 region has 15 residues. Trimming pared 3 bases from V and 7 bases from J, leaving 17 bases between. Germline CDR1 is SGHRS and CDR2 is YFSETQ. As DNA, the CDR3 is TGCGCCAGCAGCTCCCTCCCGCCTGAGGGGAATGAGCAGTTCTTC. It yields the protein CASSSLPPEGNEQFF.

This clonotype was found a few times. The chain employs TRBV20-1 and TRBJ1-1; maybe TRBD1 (5 bases). This CDR3 is built from 14 residues. The germline V gene encodes CDR1 DFQATT and CDR2 SNEGSKA (reference sequence). V lost 3 bases and J 3 bases, leaving 14 bases between the germline ends. The chain's CDR3 is CSASPGEGYTEAFF. The CDR3 DNA sequence: TGCAGTGCTAGCCCGGGGGAGGGGTACACTGAAGCTTTCTTT.

The table lists this clonotype with a few counts. The chain combines TRBV10-3 with TRBJ2-1; D is ambiguous. V lost 7 bases to trimming and J lost 4 bases, with 8 bases between them. This CDR3 region has 12 residues. Germline assignment: CDR1 ENHRY and CDR2 SYGVKD. The CDR3 DNA sequence: TGTGCCATCAAGGACGATTACAATGAGCAGTTCTTC. Translated: CAIKDDYNEQFF.

Only a few counts were recorded for this clonotype. The V call is TRBV5-1, the J call TRBJ2-5; D remains unclear. CDR1 and CDR2 from the germline V gene are SGHRS and YFSETQ. The CDR3 spans 15 residues. Trimming cost V 0 bases and J 3 bases, with 12 bases left between them. The CDR3 DNA is TGCGCCAGCAGCTTGGCGGTCGTCACTAAAGAGACCCAGTACTTC. It translates to CASSLAVVTKETQYF.

This clonotype was recorded a few times. The rearrangement joins TRBV27 to TRBJ2-2; 13 bases fit TRBD2. J was trimmed by 6 bases and V by 5 bases; bases with no gene match: 6. The germline V gene encodes CDR1 MNHEY and CDR2 SMNVEV (reference sequence). The CDR3 covers 16 residues. The CDR3 DNA is TGTGCCAGCAGTCCAACTAGCGGGGGGGCGGCCGGGGAGCTGTTTTTT. The encoded protein is CASSPTSGGAAGELFF.

The J gene is TRBJ1-6, the V gene TRBV6-1; the D is unclear. V gave up 6 bases and J gave up 10 bases, with 16 bases separating them. This CDR3 comprises 14 residues. Germline CDR1 reads MNHNS; CDR2 reads SASEGT. CDR3 sequence (DNA): TGTGCCAGCAGAGCATCCGGGGAACAGTCACCCCTCCACTTT. Protein: CASRASGEQSPLHF.

This chain links TRBV2 with TRBJ2-3; 9 bases are shared with TRBD1. Germline assignment: CDR1 SNHLY and CDR2 FYNNEI. This CDR3 comprises 15 residues. V was clipped by 5 bases and J by 3 bases; unmatched bases: 6. The CDR3 reads CASSLPGQGTDTQYF. CDR3 nucleotides: TGTGCCAGCAGTCTCCCGGGACAGGGAACAGATACGCAGTATTTT.

In this sample, this clonotype turned up a few times. This chain connects TRBV6-2 or TRBV6-3 to TRBJ2-2; D gene ambiguous. CDR1 and CDR2 from the germline V gene are MNHEY and SVGEGT. V was trimmed by 6 bases and J by 6 bases, leaving 17 bases between them. This CDR3 spans 15 amino acids. The CDR3 reads CASSQRFSRPGELFF. In nucleotides, the CDR3 is TGTGCCAGCAGCCAGAGGTTTTCGCGGCCCGGGGAGCTGTTTTTT.

This clonotype showed up just a few times. This chain links TRBV5-1 with TRBJ2-1; 8 bases map to TRBD2. V shed 7 bases, J shed 4 bases, and the junction held 7 bases outside the gene matches. Germline CDR1 is SGHRS and CDR2 is YFSETQ. The CDR3 consists of 14 residues. The CDR3 loop is CASRAGGEYNEQFF. CDR3 DNA sequence: TGCGCCAGCCGAGCCGGGGGGGAATACAATGAGCAGTTCTTC.

This clonotype was detected ten times or more. The V and J genes are TRBV12-3 or TRBV12-4 and TRBJ2-3; unclear D gene. With 1 base removed from V and 3 bases from J, the gap between germline ends came to 11 bases. The CDR3 is 15 residues long. The CDR3 reads CASSLEPVKTDTQYF. The CDR3 coding sequence is TGTGCCAGCAGTTTAGAGCCCGTAAAAACAGATACGCAGTATTTT.

This chain links TRBV20-1 with TRBJ2-3, with 7 bases matching TRBD1. V shed 6 bases and J 0 bases; nucleotides not matched to a gene: 9. Per the germline V gene, CDR1 is DFQATT and CDR2 is SNEGSKA (reference sequence). The CDR3 spans 15 residues. The CDR3 loop is CSAQDRRTSTDTQYF. The CDR3 nucleotides read TGCAGTGCGCAGGACAGGCGGACTAGCACAGATACGCAGTATTTT.

V and J are TRBV11-2 and TRBJ2-1; maybe TRBD2 (5 bases). From germline, CDR1 is SGHAT and CDR2 FQNNGV. V lost 0 bases to trimming and J lost 8 bases, with 8 bases between them. The CDR3 length is 13 residues. The CDR3 loop is CASSLDEGYEQFF. The CDR3 nucleotides read TGTGCCAGCAGCTTAGACGAGGGATATGAGCAGTTCTTC.